A single sample gave rise to the 16 T cell receptor beta chains below, sequenced in a study of T cell responses to AZD1222 COVID-19 vaccine. The repertoire was sequenced with immunoSEQ multiplex PCR; TCRdb's copy has only in-frame clones and lacks some. The table shows some 170,000 clones, with roughly 89% occurring only once. Sequences were derived from peripheral blood, sampled on day 0 of AZD1222 vaccination. Receptors were obtained from an adult in good health.

The rearrangement links TRBV7-2 to TRBJ2-5, with unresolved D. Germline V gives CDR1 SGHTA, CDR2 FQGNSA. The CDR3 is made up of 14 amino acids. V was shortened by 5 bases and J by 1 base, with 11 bases between the two germline ends. CDR3 DNA sequence: TGTGCCAGCAGCCTCCACCCTGGCCAAGAGACCCAGTACTTC. Protein sequence: CASSLHPGQETQYF.

This clone was found many times. V gene TRBV30 combines with J gene TRBJ1-4, with TRBD1 matching 7 bases. The CDR3 has 14 residues. The ends lost 0 bases at V and 8 bases at J; junction bases unmatched: 6. CDR1 and CDR2 (germline): GTSNPN, SVGIG (reference sequence). Here the CDR3 DNA reads TGTGCCTGGAGTGTACGAGGGGGCGACGAAAAACTGTTTTTT. Translating it yields CAWSVRGGDEKLFF.

The rearrangement uses TRBV18 and TRBJ1-1; D remains ambiguous. CDR3 length: 12 residues. With 5 bases removed from V and 5 bases from J, the gap between germline ends came to 9 bases. The germline gives CDR1 KGHSH, CDR2 LQKENI. The CDR3, as DNA: TGTGCCAGCTCATCTCCAGGTACTGAAGCTTTCTTT. Amino acid sequence: CASSSPGTEAFF.

The chain is built from TRBV15 and TRBJ2-3; D is unclear. This CDR3 has 13 residues. V gave up 6 bases and J gave up 0 bases, with 7 bases separating them. CDR1 and CDR2 from the germline V gene are LNHNV and YYDKDF (reference sequence). Here the CDR3 reads CATRGSSTDTQYF. The CDR3 region has the DNA TGTGCCACCAGGGGCAGTAGCACAGATACGCAGTATTTT.

The chain joins TRBV18 to TRBJ2-6, with a tentative D call TRBD2 (5 bases). There are 17 residues in the CDR3. Looked up from germline, CDR1 is KGHSH and CDR2 is LQKENI. V was shortened by 1 base and J by 0 bases, with 10 bases between the two germline ends. The CDR3 reads CASSPQRLSSGANVLTF. The DNA for the CDR3 is TGTGCCAGCTCACCACAAAGACTATCCTCTGGGGCCAACGTCCTGACTTTC.

The chain recombines TRBV7-2 with TRBJ2-1, with 7 bases lining up with TRBD1. V was clipped by 1 base and J by 3 bases; unmatched bases: 3. The CDR3 spans 15 residues. Germline CDR1 is SGHTA and CDR2 is FQGNSA. CDR3 residues: CASSLERQGYNEQFF. The CDR3, as DNA: TGTGCCAGCAGCTTAGAAAGACAGGGCTACAATGAGCAGTTCTTC.

This chain uses TRBV9 with TRBJ2-1; 7 nucleotides match TRBD2. V gave up 1 base and J gave up 3 bases; unmatched junction bases: 4. From germline, CDR1 is SGDLS and CDR2 YYNGEE. The CDR3 spans 15 residues. The CDR3 loop reads CASSVQTGGYNEQFF. The CDR3 coding sequence is TGTGCCAGCAGCGTACAGACGGGAGGCTACAATGAGCAGTTCTTC. The whole variable domain, remainder taken from reference TRBV9 and TRBJ2-1, is DSGVTQTPKHLITATGQRVTLRCSPRSGDLSVYWYQQSLDQGLQFLIQYYNGEERAKGNILERFSAQQFPDLHSELNLSSLELGDSALYFCASSVQTGGYNEQFFGPGTRLTVL.

The chain carries TRBV6-2 or TRBV6-3 and TRBJ1-2, with 7 bases fitting TRBD1. Germline CDR1 MNHEY, CDR2 SVGEGT. CDR3 length: 12 amino acids. The junction had 5 bases not matched to a gene; V was cut back by 6 bases and J by 7 bases. CDR3 DNA sequence: TGTGCCAGCAGCCCCGGGACAGTTGGCTACACCTTC. It encodes CASSPGTVGYTF.

This chain connects TRBV18 to TRBJ2-1; 11 bases are a match to TRBD1. The ends lost 5 bases at V and 3 bases at J; junction bases unmatched: 15. CDR3 size: 19 residues. CDR1 is KGHSH, CDR2 LQKENI, per germline. The DNA of the CDR3 is TGTGCCAGCTCAAACATGCCGGGACAGGGGGGCATCCGCTACAATGAGCAGTTCTTC. The encoded protein is CASSNMPGQGGIRYNEQFF.

The V and J genes are TRBV7-6 and TRBJ1-1, with unresolved D. Germline CDR1 SGHVS, CDR2 FNYEAQ. V lost 5 bases and J lost 1, with 8 bases in between. The CDR3 consists of 13 residues. In DNA, the CDR3 is TGTGCCAGCAGCCCTCAATGGAACACTGAAGCTTTCTTT. Its translation is CASSPQWNTEAFF.

This sequence joins TRBV7-3 and TRBJ2-2, with 9 nucleotides matching TRBD2. The junction had 4 bases not matched to a gene; V was cut back by 3 bases and J by 5 bases. The CDR3 has 15 residues. The germline V gene encodes CDR1 SGHTA and CDR2 FQGTGA. The CDR3 loop is CASSFSGGDTGELFF. CDR3 in DNA: TGTGCCAGCAGCTTTAGCGGGGGAGATACCGGGGAGCTGTTTTTT.

The chain combines TRBV6-6 with TRBJ1-2, with 9 bases fitting TRBD1. Looked up from germline, CDR1 is MNHNY and CDR2 is SVGAGI (reference sequence). CDR3 size: 14 residues. V shed 6 bases and J 4 bases; nucleotides not matched to a gene: 6. The CDR3 sequence is CASSRTGEVYGYTF. DNA for the CDR3: TGTGCCAGCAGCCGGACAGGGGAGGTCTATGGCTACACCTTC.

J is TRBJ2-7 and V is TRBV6-2 or TRBV6-3; no clear D gene. The CDR3 is made up of 16 amino acids. The ends were cut back, 4 bases at V and 3 bases at J, with 19 bases in the middle. The V gene's germline CDR1 is MNHEY and CDR2 SVGEGT. The CDR3 nucleotides read TGTGCCAGCAGTTCCACCCCGAGCATGGGGATCTACGAGCAGTACTTC. Protein: CASSSTPSMGIYEQYF.

The V and J genes are TRBV6-5 and TRBJ1-1, with D tentatively TRBD1 (6 bases). Germline V lookup: CDR1 MNHEY, CDR2 SVGAGI. Trimming cost V 6 bases and J 5 bases, with 16 bases left between them. The CDR3 spans 14 residues. The CDR3 bases are TGTGCCAGCAGCCGGGACACATTTTGGACTGAAGCTTTCTTT. Translation gives CASSRDTFWTEAFF.

The chain links TRBV6-5 to TRBJ2-1, with D uncertain. Germline V gene lookup returns CDR1 MNHEY and CDR2 SVGAGI. The CDR3 sequence is 12 residues long. Trimming pared 10 bases from V and 6 bases from J, leaving 13 bases between. CDR3: CATFSLANEQFF. The CDR3, as DNA: TGTGCCACTTTCTCTTTAGCCAATGAGCAGTTCTTC.

This clone was detected only once. J is TRBJ1-1 and V is TRBV24-1, with TRBD1 as a possible D gene (5 bases). The CDR3 extends over 12 amino acids. The germline CDR1 and CDR2 sequences are KGHDR and SFDVKD. The ends were cut back, 9 bases at V and 7 bases at J, with 14 bases in the middle. As DNA, the CDR3 is TGTGCCACCGGCGGGCAGGGCGGTGAAGCTTTCTTT. This gives the protein CATGGQGGEAFF.